These T cell receptor beta chains were read from a single sample in a study of STAT5B mutations in CD4+ large granular lymphocyte leukemia. The data were produced by immunoSEQ multiplex PCR, yet TCRdb's version contains in-frame clones alone and is incomplete. The sample lists 45,000 to 55,000 clones, around 70% occurring once. The sequenced material came from CD4+ T cells from blood buffy coats. These receptors came from a human donor in good health. The CDR3 runs from the conserved cysteine through the conserved F or W. A D gene is named only where the DNA matches it firmly. The listing skips clone size in some rows; elsewhere it reads once, few, many or a size class.

d_call j_call v_call clone_size cdr3_aa cdr3_nt
. TRBJ1-2 TRBV4-1 few CASSQDLGREGYGYTF TGCGCCAGCAGCCAAGACTTGGGCCGGGAGGGGTATGGCTACACCTTC
TRBD1 TRBJ1-2 TRBV6-1 . CAGTGSNYGYTF TGTGCAGGGACAGGATCAAACTATGGCTACACCTTC
. TRBJ1-1 TRBV5-1 few CASSLGQANTEAFF TGCGCCAGCAGCTTGGGACAGGCGAACACTGAAGCTTTCTTT
. TRBJ2-3 TRBV5-1 . CASSLVGEDTQYF TGCGCCAGCAGCTTGGTCGGGGAAGATACGCAGTATTTT
. TRBJ2-1 TRBV28 . CASLKNTGSSYNEQFF TGTGCCAGCCTAAAGAACACGGGGTCCTCCTACAATGAGCAGTTCTTC
TRBD1 TRBJ1-4 TRBV7-2 . CASSRDRGDEKLFF TGTGCCAGCAGCCGGGACAGGGGGGATGAAAAACTGTTTTTT
. TRBJ2-5 TRBV29-1 . CSVVPGSQETQYF TGCAGCGTTGTACCGGGGAGCCAAGAGACCCAGTACTTC
TRBD1 TRBJ2-3 TRBV5-1 . CASSSGQGGDTQYF TGCGCCAGCAGCTCCGGACAGGGTGGAGATACGCAGTATTTT
. TRBJ1-6 TRBV6-5 . CASSYGQGNSPLHF TGTGCCAGCAGTTACGGTCAGGGGAATTCACCCCTCCACTTT
. TRBJ2-3 TRBV6-6 once CASSNRVDTQYF TGTGCCAGCAGCAACAGGGTCGATACGCAGTATTTT
. TRBJ1-2 TRBV19 few CASSGTNYGYTF TGTGCCAGTAGTGGAACTAACTATGGCTACACCTTC
. TRBJ1-2 TRBV4-2 medium-sized CASSQDAYGYTF TGTGCCAGCAGCCAAGATGCTTATGGCTACACCTTC
TRBD2 TRBJ2-1 TRBV7-6 . CASRGLERSNEQFF TGTGCCAGCCGGGGACTAGAAAGGTCCAATGAGCAGTTCTTC
. TRBJ2-5 TRBV11-1 . CASSSAGTQYF TGTGCCAGCAGCTCAGCCGGGACCCAGTACTTC
. TRBJ2-3 TRBV7-2 . CASSSNGRTSTDTQYF TGTGCCAGCAGTTCCAACGGGCGGACTAGCACAGATACGCAGTATTTT
. TRBJ1-2 TRBV18 . CASSPPSAYGYTF TGTGCCAGCTCACCACCGTCCGCTTATGGCTACACCTTC
TRBD1 TRBJ1-2 TRBV7-3 . CASSLRGPSGGSYGYTF TGTGCCAGCAGCTTGCGCGGCCCCTCAGGGGGCAGCTATGGCTACACCTTC
. TRBJ2-5 TRBV7-2 . CASSLDMASETQYF TGTGCCAGCAGCTTAGATATGGCGTCCGAGACCCAGTACTTC
. TRBJ2-1 TRBV27 . CASASSYNEQFF TGTGCCAGCGCTAGCTCCTACAATGAGCAGTTCTTC
. TRBJ1-5 TRBV30 . CAWSPTGLSNQPQHF TGTGCCTGGAGCCCCACTGGATTGAGCAATCAGCCCCAGCATTTT
. TRBJ1-5 TRBV19 . CASNAEGGVNQPQHF TGTGCCAGTAACGCGGAGGGGGGAGTCAATCAGCCCCAGCATTTT
. TRBJ1-2 TRBV2 . CASSFGRFENGYTF TGTGCCAGCAGCTTCGGTCGGTTCGAGAATGGCTACACCTTC
. TRBJ1-1 TRBV30 . CAWRYTENTEAFF TGTGCCTGGAGATACACAGAGAACACTGAAGCTTTCTTT
. TRBJ1-4 TRBV4-1 once CASSQDRSPTNEKLFF TGCGCCAGCAGCCAAGATCGCAGTCCAACTAATGAAAAACTGTTTTTT
. TRBJ1-1 TRBV6-6 . CASGGRWDGTEAFF TGTGCCAGCGGAGGGAGGTGGGATGGCACTGAAGCTTTCTTT
TRBD2 TRBJ2-2 TRBV7-8 . CASSGLAMNTGELFF TGTGCCAGCAGCGGACTAGCGATGAACACCGGGGAGCTGTTTTTT
TRBD2 TRBJ2-7 TRBV19 . CASSNWTSGGVADYEQYF TGTGCCAGTAGTAACTGGACTAGCGGGGGAGTTGCGGACTACGAGCAGTACTTC
. TRBJ2-3 TRBV7-6 few CASSLPPGEDTQYF TGTGCCAGCAGCCTACCACCAGGGGAGGATACGCAGTATTTT
. TRBJ2-7 TRBV7-9 once CASSLYGGGFSEQYF TGTGCCAGCAGCTTATATGGGGGGGGCTTTTCCGAGCAGTACTTC
TRBD1 TRBJ2-3 TRBV14 . CASSHRTGESTDTQYF TGTGCCAGCAGCCATCGGACAGGGGAGAGTACAGATACGCAGTATTTT
TRBD1 TRBJ2-3 TRBV2 . CASSGQGTDTQYF TGTGCCAGCAGCGGACAGGGGACAGATACGCAGTATTTT
. TRBJ2-1 TRBV18 . CASSPPGEQFF TGTGCCAGCTCACCACCGGGTGAGCAGTTCTTC
. TRBJ1-1 TRBV7-2 . CASSLAGLNTEAFF TGTGCCAGCAGCTTGGCAGGGTTGAACACTGAAGCTTTCTTT
. TRBJ2-5 TRBV9 . CASSVGPSSNGETQYF TGTGCCAGCAGCGTAGGTCCTAGCTCAAACGGGGAGACCCAGTACTTC
. TRBJ1-2 TRBV6-6 . CASSAEANYGYTF TGTGCCAGCAGCGCCGAAGCTAACTATGGCTACACCTTC